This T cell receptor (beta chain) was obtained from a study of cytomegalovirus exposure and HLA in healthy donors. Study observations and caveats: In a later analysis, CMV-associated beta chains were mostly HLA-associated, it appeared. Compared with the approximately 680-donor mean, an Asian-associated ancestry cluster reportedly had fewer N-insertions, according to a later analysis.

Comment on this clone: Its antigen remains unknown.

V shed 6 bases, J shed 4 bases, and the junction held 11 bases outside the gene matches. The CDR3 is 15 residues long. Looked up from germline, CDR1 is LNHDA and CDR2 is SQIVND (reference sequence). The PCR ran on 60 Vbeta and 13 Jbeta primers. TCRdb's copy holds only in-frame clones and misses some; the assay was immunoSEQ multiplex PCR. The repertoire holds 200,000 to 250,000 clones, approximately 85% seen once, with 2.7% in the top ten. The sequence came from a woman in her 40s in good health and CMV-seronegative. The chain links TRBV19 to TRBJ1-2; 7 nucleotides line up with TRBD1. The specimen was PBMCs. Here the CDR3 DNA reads TGTGCCAGTAGACCAACCCTGGGACAGTCCTATGGCTACACCTTC. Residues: CASRPTLGQSYGYTF.